This TCR beta chain derives from a study of T cell responses to AZD1222 COVID-19 vaccine (dated by TCRdb to 2020 to 2022). At the level of the whole study: AZD1222 recipients given second doses at about 4 weeks or at about 12 weeks were pooled, since spike-specific TCR depth and breadth were not found to differ between the two schedules. TCR sequencing was performed for 230 to 250 trial participants, of whom roughly 200 were given two doses of AZD1222 and roughly 25 were given two doses of MenACWY control vaccine. Trial participants were enrolled by age into 18-55, 56-69 and 70-plus year subgroups, with roughly 160, 29 and 62 TCR-sequenced participants respectively. Broader findings and caveats from the paper: Only five or six AZD1222 recipients were SARS-CoV-2 seropositive at baseline, limiting conclusions about previously exposed vaccinees. Most participants were white British and females outnumbered males, and the authors suggested that clonal diversity may have been underestimated. Because no samples from the day 14 peak response were available, repertoires could be characterized only after the peak T cell response. Reportedly, almost half of the unique spike-specific TCRs recognized epitopes lying outside the regions that are mutated in the B.1.351 and B.1.1.7 variants. CD4 TCRs associated with the vaccine covered the entire spike protein, and the dominant responses were in regions 160-218 and 743-854. The 56-69-year group was small, and its depth increase did not reach significance, likely because of low power. After two AZD1222 doses, both the breadth and the depth of spike-specific TCRs were significantly higher than at day 0 and than in MenACWY recipients.

This specimen's time point label, interpreted: baseline before first vaccination. Vaccinee samples were obtained from the UK trials COV001 and COV002, which included a single-blind randomized controlled phase 2/3 trial of AZD1222 (ChAdOx1 nCoV-19) in healthy adults. For TCRbeta chain sequencing, PBMC samples from trial participants were taken at day 0 and at day 28 after the second dose. The CDR3 regions of human TCRbeta chains were analyzed by immunosequencing. For the original study's pipeline: Repertoire TCRs were matched against a reference library of SARS-CoV-2-specific TCRs generated with the MIRA antigen-specificity platform. Breadth was defined as the fraction of unique TCRs that were SARS-CoV-2-associated, and depth was defined as the fraction of total T cells that were SARS-CoV-2-associated. Using the MIRA data, every spike-specific TCR was mapped to the spike region that the TCR reacted to and assigned to either a CD4 or a CD8 class. Log10-transformed breadth and depth values were compared by one-way ANOVA with Sidak's multiple comparisons tests. In TCRdb, the immuneACCESS table is reduced to in-frame sequences with V and J assigned. These tables do not hold every clone; where another copy was compared, an unresolved V gene accounts for under half, and the others remain unexplained. V and J calls and clone size are as listed in that table; D and trimming were resolved from the DNA. The sample data list around 130,000 clones, and under 95% of these were observed just once. The ten largest clones take up approximately 3.1% of the sample.

With regard to this clone: The specificity of this receptor is unknown. No quality values exist for individual bases; no much larger clone is one base distant.

The CDR3 measures 14 amino acids from cysteine to phenylalanine. Just CDR3 DNA is preserved here, 42 bases in frame from base 1. V is reduced by 0 bases and J by 8 bases, leaving a spacing of 8 bases between them. The germline V gene provides CDR1 SGHVS and CDR2 FQNEAQ. The receptor was derived from an adult in good health. The sample in question was peripheral blood, obtained on day 0 of AZD1222 vaccination. The receptor chain draws on TRBV7-8 and TRBJ1-6, and perhaps TRBD1 as D gene, on 5 matching bases. The CDR3 has the sequence CASSLAGGYSPLHF. The DNA sequence is TGTGCCAGCAGCTTAGCTGGGGGTTATTCACCCCTCCACTTT.